Given below is one TCR beta chain in context. As yet, its antigen is unknown. Attachment of unique molecular identifiers to individual cDNA molecules was performed in the library. One entry per CDR3 protein, called by TCRdb with MiXCR from the RACE reads. The sample has fewer than 200,000 distinct CDR3 sequences, about 30% seen once. This entry comes from a study of human T cells and chemical hapten exposure. Study in general: Investigators sensitized around 2 cm by around 2 cm of upper inner arm skin with 2% DPC. Each patient's scalp received weekly diphenylcyclopropenone throughout the approximately 25-week study.

Germline trimming cut 5 bases from V and 4 bases from J; bases unmatched to any gene: 6. The CDR3 extends over 14 amino acids. Germline V gene sequence: CDR1 SQVTM, CDR2 ANQGSEA. Study-level points and caveats: While controls formed fewer of them, expanded TCRs formed significantly more large CDR3 similarity clusters.

Sample time point: patch test 3, about 24 weeks after DPC sensitization. The treatment was: therapeutic diphenylcyclopropenone sensitization with weekly scalp DPC. The sequenced sample was whole blood, obtained in connection with sensitization to the hapten diphenylcyclopropenone (DPC). The clonotype comes from a woman aged 18-29 years with alopecia areata. Some clones in this sample may be carry-over from other donors' samples. The chain joins TRBV29-1 to TRBJ2-3; TRBD2 aligns across 10 bases. CDR3 region: CSVSTSGSADTQYF. The CDR3 region has the DNA TGCAGCGTTTCGACTAGCGGGTCCGCAGATACGCAGTATTTT.